This TCR beta chain was profiled in a study of blood T cell repertoires in COVID-19. As processed by the authors: Amplifying reference gene primers gave estimates of nucleated cell counts. TCRdb keeps only in-frame clones here, not all; method: immunoSEQ multiplex PCR. The DNA was the basis for D and trimming; V, J and clone size are from that table. The profile covers 200,000 to 300,000 clones, with around 81% appearing a single time and 6% to 8% taken by the ten largest. V was trimmed by 4 bases and J by 4 bases, leaving 24 bases between them. Germline values: CDR1 SGHRS, CDR2 YFSETQ. This CDR3 has 19 residues.

This sequence was found in an elderly woman with COVID-19, enrolled during active disease. The chain is built from TRBV5-1 and TRBJ1-6; D may be TRBD1 (5 bases). The sequenced sample consisted of peripheral blood. CDR3 sequence reads: CASSPGHAQNSLYNSPLHF. The CDR3 DNA reads TGCGCCAGCAGCCCTGGACATGCCCAGAACTCCCTATATAATTCACCCCTCCACTTT.